This T cell receptor (beta chain) was retrieved from a study of shared clonotypes between healthy human individuals. Study overall: Aged between 18 and 49, the donors were two women and a few men.

About this clone: As yet, its antigen is unknown.

Deep-level running was used for the assay. Assay used: immunoSEQ multiplex PCR; TCRdb lists only in-frame clones, some missing. The sample yields roughly 380,000 clones, around 96% seen once. CD8 memory merged CD45RO+ with CCR7-negative CD45RA+ TemRA cells. Findings and limits, study-wide: Memory subsets generally showed smaller estimated richness than naive subsets did.

In germline, CDR1 is SGDLS, CDR2 YYNGEE. V was cut by 1 base and J by 3 bases, with 11 bases left in between. The CDR3 is 14 amino acids. Specimen: memory CD8+ T cells sorted from blood. The subset: CD45RO+ cells pooled with CCR7-negative TemRA cells. The rearrangement joins TRBV9 to TRBJ2-7, with D perhaps TRBD2 (6 bases). This TCR came from a man aged 25 to 40 in good health. The CDR3 coding sequence is TGTGCCAGCAGCGTATTCCATAGCGGCTACGAGCAGTACTTC. Amino acid sequence: CASSVFHSGYEQYF. Supplemented by reference TRBV9 and TRBJ2-7, the full variable domain reads DSGVTQTPKHLITATGQRVTLRCSPRSGDLSVYWYQQSLDQGLQFLIQYYNGEERAKGNILERFSAQQFPDLHSELNLSSLELGDSALYFCASSVFHSGYEQYFGPGTRLTVT.